The 12 T cell receptor beta chains below all came from one sample that was sequenced in a study of blood T cell repertoires in COVID-19. TCRdb keeps only in-frame clones here, not all; method: immunoSEQ multiplex PCR. The sample consists of about 130,000 clones, roughly 87% of them appearing once. Sequencing was performed on peripheral blood. These TCRs come from a woman at least 80 years old with acute or convalescent COVID-19.

V usage is TRBV18 and J usage is TRBJ2-5; 7 bases match TRBD1. The germline CDR1 and CDR2 sequences are KGHSH and LQKENI. The CDR3 spans 14 residues. V was pared by 1 base and J by 4 bases, with 3 bases of the junction left unmatched. The CDR3 bases are TGTGCCAGCTCACCACAAAACAGGGGAGAGACCCAGTACTTC. Its protein product is CASSPQNRGETQYF.

The chain has TRBV12-5 and TRBJ2-5; D is possibly TRBD2 (5 bases). The CDR3 is made up of 15 amino acids. Trimming took 1 base from V and 3 from J, leaving 12 bases between them. Germline loops: CDR1 LGHNT, CDR2 FRNRAP. CDR3 DNA sequence: TGTGCTAGTGGTTTGGGCTCCCACGGGGAAGAGACCCAGTACTTC. It codes for CASGLGSHGEETQYF.

This chain uses TRBV18 with TRBJ1-2, with 7 positions matching TRBD1. Germline V gene lookup returns CDR1 KGHSH and CDR2 LQKENI. The CDR3 is made up of 15 amino acids. V shed 2 bases, J shed 2 bases, and the junction held 5 bases outside the gene matches. The CDR3 nucleotides are TGTGCCAGCTCACCAGGGGACAGAGCAAACTATGGCTACACCTTC. It yields the protein CASSPGDRANYGYTF.

The rearrangement joins TRBV5-4 to TRBJ2-1; TRBD1 agrees at 9 bases. The trim removed 4 bases at V and 6 bases at J, leaving 5 bases unmatched. CDR1 and CDR2 from the germline V gene are SGHNT and YYREEE (reference sequence). The CDR3 has 14 residues. The CDR3 DNA reads as TGTGCCAGCAGCCGGGACAGGGCAACCAATGAGCAGTTCTTC. Its protein is CASSRDRATNEQFF.

The chain has TRBV15 and TRBJ2-7, with TRBD1 matching over 10 bases. Unmatched junction bases numbered 6, after V lost 5 bases and J lost 5 bases. From germline, CDR1 is LNHNV and CDR2 YYDKDF (reference sequence). This CDR3 spans 14 amino acids. The CDR3 is CATSGRQGADEQYF. CDR3 nucleotides: TGTGCCACCAGCGGCCGACAGGGGGCCGACGAGCAGTACTTC.

This chain uses TRBV6-5 with TRBJ1-1; D might be TRBD1 (6 bases). Germline values: CDR1 MNHEY, CDR2 SVGAGI. This CDR3 is built from 11 residues. V lost 5 bases to trimming and J lost 7 bases, with 8 bases between them. CDR3 in DNA: TGTGCCAGCAGTCTAGGGGGTGAAGCTTTCTTT. Residues: CASSLGGEAFF.

The rearrangement joins TRBV20-1 to TRBJ1-5, with D possibly being TRBD1 (5 bases). The CDR3 covers 13 residues. Germline-derived CDR1 and CDR2 are DFQATT and SNEGSKA (reference sequence). Trimming removed 3 bases at V and 4 bases at J, with 10 bases between. The CDR3 region has the DNA TGCAGTGCTAGTGAACAGGAGAATCAGCCCCAGCATTTT. Translated, it gives CSASEQENQPQHF.

The CDR3 loop reads CASRKPGGARNEQFF. CDR3 nucleotide sequence: TGTGCCAGCAGAAAACCCGGGGGGGCCAGGAATGAGCAGTTCTTC. The chain recombines TRBV28 with TRBJ2-1, with TRBD2 matching over 8 bases. Germline loops: CDR1 MDHEN, CDR2 SYDVKM. The CDR3 runs 15 residues. Trimming took 6 bases from V and 7 from J; bases not matched to a gene: 11.

This sequence joins TRBV7-9 and TRBJ1-2; D is ambiguous. CDR1 SEHNR and CDR2 FQNEAQ come from the germline V gene (reference sequence). The CDR3 length is 12 residues. V was shortened by 0 bases and J by 7 bases, with 6 bases between the two germline ends. CDR3 in DNA: TGTGCCAGCAGCTTAGCTTTGAGTGGCTACACCTTC. Translating gives CASSLALSGYTF.

The chain carries TRBV27 and TRBJ1-6; 7 bases match TRBD1. Unmatched junction bases numbered 8, after V lost 5 bases and J lost 7 bases. CDR3 length: 15 amino acids. Germline CDR1 reads MNHEY; CDR2 reads SMNVEV (reference sequence). In DNA form, the CDR3 reads TGTGCCAGCAGTACCCGGACAGGACTCAATTCACCCCTCCACTTT. Translated, it gives CASSTRTGLNSPLHF.

The rearrangement links TRBV5-1 to TRBJ1-1, with D perhaps matching TRBD1 (5 bases). V lost 0 bases and J lost 0, with 12 bases in between. Per germline, CDR1 SGHRS and CDR2 YFSETQ. The CDR3 sequence is 16 residues long. CDR3 sequence (DNA): TGCGCCAGCAGCTTGGAAGGGGCGAGGATGAACACTGAAGCTTTCTTT. Its protein product is CASSLEGARMNTEAFF.

The J gene is TRBJ2-5, the V gene TRBV3-1 (or the pseudogene TRBV3-2), with 10 bases matching TRBD2. The junction had 12 bases not matched to a gene; V was cut back by 3 bases and J by 5 bases. Germline CDR1 reads LGHDT; CDR2 reads YNNKEL (reference sequence). The CDR3 consists of 17 residues. The CDR3 sequence: CASSHPGGAGGRETQYF. The CDR3 DNA follows: TGTGCCAGCAGCCACCCCGGCGGAGCGGGGGGGCGGGAGACCCAGTACTTC.